The 2 T cell receptor beta chains below all came from one sample that was sequenced in a study of shared clonotypes between healthy human individuals. The table came from immunoSEQ multiplex PCR; TCRdb's copy has only in-frame clones and leaves some out. The sample carries over a million clones, about 96% recorded once. The source material was naive CD4+ T cells sorted from blood. The sample's subset: CD45RA+ positively selected. These TCRs come from a man aged 25-45 years in good health.

This clone was observed a few times. The J gene is TRBJ1-5, the V gene TRBV6-4; D call uncertain. CDR3 size: 11 residues. The ends were cut back, 8 bases at V and 5 bases at J, with 7 bases in the middle. The germline gives CDR1 MRHNA, CDR2 SNTAGT. CDR3 DNA: TGTGCCAGCTCAGAGGATCAGCCCCAGCATTTT. This gives the protein CASSEDQPQHF.

The CDR3 DNA sequence: TGTGCCAGCAGCAAGGGACTAGCGAAAAACTCCTACGAGCAGTACTTC. Its translation is CASSKGLAKNSYEQYF. The V call is TRBV5-4, the J call TRBJ2-7; 10 bases map to TRBD2. This CDR3 region has 16 residues. Germline CDR1 is SGHNT and CDR2 is YYREEE (reference sequence). The J segment lost 0 bases and the V segment lost 4 bases, leaving 7 bases of the junction unmatched.